This paragraph reports one TCR beta chain. As originally analysed: Junction-only sequences produced by ImmunoSEQ had no quality scores, so filtering differed. Only in-frame clones appear in the TCRdb table, and some are missing; sequencing was by immunoSEQ multiplex PCR. V and J calls and clone size are given by that table; D and trimming were obtained from the DNA. The repertoire holds 2,500,000 or so clones, roughly 92% seen once, with more than 0.35% in the top ten. This entry comes from a study of shared clonotypes between healthy human individuals. V was trimmed by 5 bases and J by 4 bases, leaving 14 bases between them. The CDR3 consists of 15 residues. The germline V gene encodes CDR1 MDHEN and CDR2 SYDVKM.

Sample: naive CD4+ T cells from PBMCs. Specified subset: CD45RA+ positively selected. The genes are TRBV28 and TRBJ1-4; TRBD1 might be the D (5 bases). The sequence was obtained from a man aged 18 to 30 in good health. Some clones in this sample may be carry-over from other donors' samples. CDR3 sequence (DNA): TGTGCCAGCAGTCTCCAGGGACGAAGTAATGAAAAACTGTTTTTT. Translated: CASSLQGRSNEKLFF.